These T cell receptor beta chains were read from a single sample in a study of OX40 agonist ivuxolimab in advanced cancers. Sequencing was performed with immunoSEQ multiplex PCR; in TCRdb, only in-frame clones are kept and a portion is missing. The table records more than 25,000 clones, 79% of them present only once. The sequencing here drew on CD4+ or CD8+ T cells sorted from blood, taken in a trial of the OX40 agonist ivuxolimab. The receptors here all came from an adult with an advanced solid tumor such as melanoma, head and neck, liver or kidney cancer. Both conserved end residues are part of each CDR3. The D gene is left open where the match is weak. Size values are once, few and many counts, or a class for expanded clones, and some rows have none.

TRBV4-1,-,-,TRBJ2-7,TGCGCCAGCAGCCAAGGATCCTACGAGCAGTACTTC,CASSQGSYEQYF
TRBV28,-,-,TRBJ1-3,TGTGCCAGCAGTTTAGCAGGAGACTCTGGAAACACCATATATTTT,CASSLAGDSGNTIYF
TRBV29-1,-,TRBD2,TRBJ2-5,TGCAGCGTCTTAGCGGGGGGGCGGGAGACCCAGTACTTC,CSVLAGGRETQYF
TRBV9,-,-,TRBJ1-6,TGTGCCAGCAGTACATTTCCCCCAGGGTCCTATAATTCACCCCTCCACTTT,CASSTFPPGSYNSPLHF
TRBV6-1,few,-,TRBJ1-1,TGTGCCAGCAGCGTAAACACTGAAGCTTTCTTT,CASSVNTEAFF
TRBV7-8,-,TRBD1,TRBJ2-5,TGTGCCAGCAGCCCGCCGGGACAGGCAAAAGAGACCCAGTACTTC,CASSPPGQAKETQYF
TRBV5-6,large,-,TRBJ2-7,TGTGCCAGCAGCTTCGAGTACGAGCAGTACTTC,CASSFEYEQYF
TRBV19,-,TRBD1,TRBJ2-1,TGTGCCAGTGGATGGGACAGTTCCTACAATGAGCAGTTCTTC,CASGWDSSYNEQFF
TRBV7-9,-,-,TRBJ2-1,TGTGCCAGCAGCTTAGTACTAGAAGGCAATGAGCAGTTCTTC,CASSLVLEGNEQFF
TRBV9,-,-,TRBJ2-7,TGTGCCAGCAGCGTAGATGGGGCTATCAACGAGCAGTACTTC,CASSVDGAINEQYF
TRBV9,-,TRBD1,TRBJ2-7,TGTGCCAGCAGCGCCGGACAGGTGTCTAGTGACGAGCAGTACTTC,CASSAGQVSSDEQYF
TRBV10-1,-,TRBD2,TRBJ2-1,TGCGCCAGCAGTGATTCTAGCGGGGGGTACAATGAGCAGTTCTTC,CASSDSSGGYNEQFF
TRBV4-1,-,-,TRBJ1-5,TGCGCCAGCAGCCAAGGGTACGGCCCCCGCGGCAATCAGCCCCAGCATTTT,CASSQGYGPRGNQPQHF
TRBV18,few,-,TRBJ1-1,TGTGCCAGCTCACCAGCAGGCCCGAACACTGAAGCTTTCTTT,CASSPAGPNTEAFF
TRBV9,-,-,TRBJ1-1,TGTGCCAGCAGCCCAGATTCCCAGAACACTGAAGCTTTCTTT,CASSPDSQNTEAFF
TRBV4-2,few,TRBD1,TRBJ1-2,TGTGCCAGCAGCCAAGGAACCGGGACAGCACTAGGGGCCTATGGCTACACCTTC,CASSQGTGTALGAYGYTF
TRBV6-6,-,-,TRBJ1-2,TGTGCCAGCAGTCCGTACCCGACGTGGTATGGCTACACCTTC,CASSPYPTWYGYTF
TRBV7-9,-,TRBD1,TRBJ2-1,TGTGCCAGCAGCCAACTCGGGACAGGTCACAATGAGCAGTTCTTC,CASSQLGTGHNEQFF
TRBV11-3,-,TRBD1,TRBJ2-7,TGTGCCAGCAGCCCTAGCACCGGGACAGTGAACTACGAGCAGTACTTC,CASSPSTGTVNYEQYF
TRBV7-9,-,-,TRBJ1-5,TGTGCCAGCAGCCCATGGGGTAGCAATCAGCCCCAGCATTTT,CASSPWGSNQPQHF
TRBV28,-,-,TRBJ2-7,TGTGCCAGCAGTCCCCTTACGGAAGTCTCCTACGAGCAGTACTTC,CASSPLTEVSYEQYF
TRBV9,-,-,TRBJ1-3,TGTGCCAGCAGCCCTAGCGCATCTGGAAACACCATATATTTT,CASSPSASGNTIYF
TRBV2,few,-,TRBJ1-1,TGTGCCAGCAGCTCAAAGGGCCAAACGGTGAACACTGAAGCTTTCTTT,CASSSKGQTVNTEAFF
TRBV19,-,-,TRBJ1-1,TGTGCCAGTAGTCCCAGAGGGAACATGAACACTGAAGCTTTCTTT,CASSPRGNMNTEAFF
TRBV29-1,-,TRBD1,TRBJ1-4,TGCAGCGTTGCCAGGACAGGAAGGGGTAATGAAAAACTGTTTTTT,CSVARTGRGNEKLFF
TRBV2,-,TRBD1,TRBJ1-1,TGTGCCAGCAAGAATATGGACAGGGAAGACCCTGAAGCTTTCTTT,CASKNMDREDPEAFF
TRBV27,-,TRBD2,TRBJ2-7,TGTGCCAGCAGTACCCTCCAGGGCGGGAGTTCCCACGAGCAGTACTTC,CASSTLQGGSSHEQYF
TRBV4-1,few,TRBD1,TRBJ2-1,TGCGCCAGCAGCCAAGAAATACCGGGACAGGGAGTCAATGAGCAGTTCTTC,CASSQEIPGQGVNEQFF
TRBV19,-,-,TRBJ1-2,TGTGCCAGTAGTATTTACAGGTTGCACTCTCCTTATGGCTACACCTTC,CASSIYRLHSPYGYTF
TRBV6-6,-,-,TRBJ2-7,TGTGCCACCTCCCCCTTGGACAGAGTCACCTACGAGCAGTACTTC,CATSPLDRVTYEQYF
TRBV28,-,TRBD2,TRBJ2-1,TGTGCCAGCAGTCTCGGACTAGCGGGGAATGAGCAGTTCTTC,CASSLGLAGNEQFF
TRBV7-9,-,-,TRBJ2-3,TGTGCCAGCAGCTACCCCCAGGGACTGAGCACAGATACGCAGTATTTT,CASSYPQGLSTDTQYF
TRBV27,-,TRBD1,TRBJ2-5,TGTGCCAGCAGTTTGGGACAGGGGGCAGGGGAGACCCAGTACTTC,CASSLGQGAGETQYF
TRBV5-1,-,-,TRBJ2-7,TGCGCCAGCAGCTATCGACCCATCGGGGACGAGCAGTACTTC,CASSYRPIGDEQYF
TRBV5-1,-,TRBD1,TRBJ2-7,TGCGCCAGCAGCATTTCGACAGGGGGAGGTTACGAGCAGTACTTC,CASSISTGGGYEQYF
TRBV6-5,-,-,TRBJ2-5,TGTGCCAGCAGGGAGACTAATTCGGCCCAGTACTTC,CASRETNSAQYF
TRBV4-1,-,TRBD1,TRBJ1-2,TGCGCCAGCAGCCAAGATCCAGGGGGTTATAACTATGGCTACACCTTC,CASSQDPGGYNYGYTF
TRBV9,-,-,TRBJ2-7,TGTGCCAGCAGTCCCTCGGGGTTCACCTACGAGCAGTACTTC,CASSPSGFTYEQYF
TRBV5-4,-,TRBD2,TRBJ2-7,TGTGCCAGCAGCCGTCGCTTGGGACTCACTCCGGGACTAGCGGATTACGAGCAGTACTTC,CASSRRLGLTPGLADYEQYF
TRBV10-2,few,-,TRBJ2-1,TGCGCCAGCAGTGAGGGTGGTCGCGCCAACAATGAGCAGTTCTTC,CASSEGGRANNEQFF
TRBV7-2,-,-,TRBJ2-5,TGTGCCAGCAGTTTTGTGTACAGCCTTCAAGAGACCCAGTACTTC,CASSFVYSLQETQYF
TRBV7-6,few,-,TRBJ1-1,TGTGCCAGCAGCTTAAGCGCGCGTTTGATGAACACTGAAGCTTTCTTT,CASSLSARLMNTEAFF
TRBV2,-,-,TRBJ1-1,TGTGCCAGCAGTGAATACCGGGAAGAAGCTTTCTTT,CASSEYREEAFF
TRBV5-1,-,-,TRBJ2-5,TGCGCCAGCAGCTTGTCTTGGGGCCACCAAGAGACCCAGTACTTC,CASSLSWGHQETQYF
TRBV7-9,-,TRBD2,TRBJ2-1,TGTGCCAGCAGCTTGGGTAGCGGGGATCAGTTCTTC,CASSLGSGDQFF
TRBV4-1,once,-,TRBJ2-7,TGCGCCAGCAGCCAAAGTAATCTGGGGACATACTACGAGCAGTACTTC,CASSQSNLGTYYEQYF
TRBV6-5,-,-,TRBJ2-7,TGTGCCAGCAGTCAACAGAGCTCCTACGAGCAGTACTTC,CASSQQSSYEQYF
TRBV9,-,TRBD1,TRBJ2-5,TGTGCCAGCAGCGGGGACAGGGCGCCCGGCGGGGCCCAGTACTTC,CASSGDRAPGGAQYF
TRBV29-1,once,-,TRBJ2-7,TGCAGCGTACGCCCAAACTACGAGCAGTACTTC,CSVRPNYEQYF
TRBV13,-,-,TRBJ1-3,TGTGCCAGCAGCCCCTGGGGAGACTCTGGAAACACCATATATTTT,CASSPWGDSGNTIYF
TRBV6-1,-,-,TRBJ2-1,TGTGCCAGCAGTGAGTTTGGTCCTACACTTGAGCAGTTCTTC,CASSEFGPTLEQFF
TRBV19,-,-,TRBJ2-1,TGTGCCAGTAGTATTTCTGGGATCAATGAGCAGTTCTTC,CASSISGINEQFF